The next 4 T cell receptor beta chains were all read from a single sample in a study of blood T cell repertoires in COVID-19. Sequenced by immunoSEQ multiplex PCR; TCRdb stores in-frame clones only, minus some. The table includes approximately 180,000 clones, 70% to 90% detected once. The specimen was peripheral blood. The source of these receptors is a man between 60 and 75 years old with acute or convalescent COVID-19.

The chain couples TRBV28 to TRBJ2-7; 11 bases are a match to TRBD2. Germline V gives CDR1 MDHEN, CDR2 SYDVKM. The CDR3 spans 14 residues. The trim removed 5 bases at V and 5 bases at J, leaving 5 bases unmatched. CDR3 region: CASSGTSGSHEQYF. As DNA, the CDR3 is TGTGCCAGCAGTGGAACTAGCGGGAGCCACGAGCAGTACTTC.

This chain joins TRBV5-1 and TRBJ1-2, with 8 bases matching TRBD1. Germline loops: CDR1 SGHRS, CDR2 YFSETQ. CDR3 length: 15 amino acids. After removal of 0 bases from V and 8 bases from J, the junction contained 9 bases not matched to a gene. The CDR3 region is CASSLEGTGRWGYTF. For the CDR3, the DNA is TGCGCCAGCAGCTTGGAGGGGACAGGACGTTGGGGCTACACCTTC.

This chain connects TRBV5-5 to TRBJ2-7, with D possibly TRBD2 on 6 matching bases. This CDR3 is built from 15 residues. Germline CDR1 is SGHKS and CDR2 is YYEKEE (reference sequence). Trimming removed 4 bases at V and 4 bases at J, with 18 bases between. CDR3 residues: CASSIGTGKSYEQYF. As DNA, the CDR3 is TGTGCCAGCAGCATAGGGACTGGCAAAAGTTACGAGCAGTACTTC.

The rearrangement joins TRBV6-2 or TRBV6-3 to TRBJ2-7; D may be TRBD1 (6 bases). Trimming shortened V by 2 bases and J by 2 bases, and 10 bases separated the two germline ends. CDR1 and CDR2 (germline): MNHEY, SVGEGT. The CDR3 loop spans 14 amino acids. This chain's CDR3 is CASSYGQSTYEQYF. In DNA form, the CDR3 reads TGTGCCAGCAGTTACGGACAGTCCACCTACGAGCAGTACTTC.